This entry lists 28 T cell receptor beta chains sequenced from one sample in a study of blood T cell repertoires in COVID-19. Produced via immunoSEQ multiplex PCR; TCRdb's table is partial and in-frame only. The repertoire has 150,000 to 200,000 clones, around 81% of them found once; the top ten carry under 7%. Source material: PBMCs or T cells enriched from blood (not recorded which). All receptors come from a man aged 40-50 years who had recovered from COVID-19.

The chain links TRBV9 to TRBJ1-5, with D perhaps matching TRBD1 (5 bases). The CDR3 length is 14 residues. Germline CDR1 is SGDLS and CDR2 is YYNGEE. V was shortened by 3 bases and J by 4 bases, with 11 bases between the two germline ends. DNA for the CDR3: TGTGCCAGCAGCGGGGGACTTCAAAATCAGCCCCAGCATTTT. Translated, it gives CASSGGLQNQPQHF.

The chain employs TRBV5-1 and TRBJ1-1; the match to TRBD1 covers 7 bases. Trimming at V came to 4 bases and at J to 6 bases, leaving 6 bases not matched to a gene. The CDR3 totals 13 residues. Germline V gene lookup returns CDR1 SGHRS and CDR2 YFSETQ. The CDR3 DNA reads TGCGCCAGCAGCGCTGGCAGGGGGGCTGAAGCTTTCTTT. This gives the protein CASSAGRGAEAFF.

The rearrangement links TRBV18 to TRBJ2-1, with TRBD1 identical over 7 bases. V gave up 5 bases and J gave up 5 bases; unmatched junction bases: 6. Germline values: CDR1 KGHSH, CDR2 LQKENI. The CDR3 has 14 amino acids. The CDR3 protein is CASSTGTDDNEQFF. The CDR3 DNA is TGTGCCAGCTCAACCGGGACAGATGACAATGAGCAGTTCTTC. The full variable domain, rest sourced from reference TRBV18 and TRBJ2-1, is NAGVMQNPRHLVRRRGQEARLRCSPMKGHSHVYWYRQLPEEGLKFMVYLQKENIIDESGMPKERFSAEFPKEGPSILRIQQVVRGDSAAYFCASSTGTDDNEQFFGPGTRLTVL.

This chain joins TRBV5-5 and TRBJ2-7; 7 positions match TRBD1. Germline V lookup: CDR1 SGHKS, CDR2 YYEKEE (reference sequence). The CDR3 totals 15 residues. The ends lost 4 bases at V and 2 bases at J; junction bases unmatched: 9. CDR3 nucleotide sequence: TGTGCCAGCAGCCTTGGGACAGCCATCCCCTACGAGCAGTACGTC. Translating gives CASSLGTAIPYEQYV.

A single count supports this clone. The V gene is TRBV19, the J gene TRBJ1-5; TRBD1 might be the D (5 bases). Trimming removed 3 bases at V and 0 bases at J, with 9 bases between. Per the germline V gene, CDR1 is LNHDA and CDR2 is SQIVND (reference sequence). The CDR3 extends over 15 amino acids. CDR3 sequence: CASSMGLYSNQPQHF. The CDR3 DNA sequence: TGTGCCAGTAGTATGGGGCTGTATAGCAATCAGCCCCAGCATTTT.

The CDR3 region is CAIRSGTSGRTDTQYF. The DNA of the CDR3 is TGTGCCATCAGATCCGGGACTAGCGGGCGCACAGATACGCAGTATTTT. The chain joins TRBV10-3 to TRBJ2-3; 12 bases line up with TRBD2. V gave up 6 bases and J gave up 1 base; unmatched junction bases: 5. The CDR3 covers 16 residues. CDR1 is ENHRY and CDR2 is SYGVKD in the germline V gene.

The rearrangement uses TRBV5-6 and TRBJ1-3; no clear D. V gave up 9 bases and J gave up 5 bases, with 15 bases separating them. The CDR3 sequence is 13 residues long. CDR1 is SGHDT and CDR2 is YYEEEE in the germline V gene. This CDR3 is CATGPRERNTIYF. The CDR3, as DNA: TGTGCCACCGGCCCCCGGGAAAGAAACACCATATATTTT.

The gene calls are TRBV5-8 and TRBJ1-5, with D uncertain. This CDR3 spans 15 amino acids. From germline, CDR1 is SGHTS and CDR2 YDEGEE. V gave up 3 bases and J gave up 4 bases, with 14 bases separating them. DNA for the CDR3: TGTGCCAGCAGCTGGGTGACGGACTCTAATCAGCCCCAGCATTTT. Its translation is CASSWVTDSNQPQHF.

The genes are TRBV7-6 and TRBJ2-5, with TRBD1 identical over 11 bases. The CDR3 runs 16 residues. V was clipped by 5 bases and J by 5 bases; unmatched bases: 10. Germline CDR1 and CDR2: SGHVS and FNYEAQ. The chain's CDR3 is CASSPVPDRGRETQYF. The CDR3 DNA sequence: TGTGCCAGCAGCCCCGTCCCGGACAGGGGGCGGGAGACCCAGTACTTC.

The V call is TRBV5-8, the J call TRBJ1-2; D gene unclear. The CDR3 is 16 residues long. Germline CDR1 and CDR2: SGHTS and YDEGEE. V shed 1 base and J shed 0 bases, with 13 bases lying between them. CDR3 residues: CASSLFPQTSNYGYTF. As DNA, the CDR3 is TGTGCCAGCAGCTTGTTTCCGCAGACATCTAACTATGGCTACACCTTC.

The chain employs TRBV7-2 and TRBJ2-3, with 10 bases fitting TRBD2. The CDR3 spans 16 residues. The junction had 8 bases not matched to a gene; V was cut back by 2 bases and J by 6 bases. CDR1 is SGHTA and CDR2 is FQGNSA in the germline V gene. This CDR3 reads CASSLRVAGGRDTQYF. The CDR3 coding sequence is TGTGCCAGCAGCTTAAGGGTAGCGGGGGGCCGGGATACGCAGTATTTT.

J is TRBJ2-3 and V is TRBV7-6; 12 bases map to TRBD2. Per the germline V gene, CDR1 is SGHVS and CDR2 is FNYEAQ. V was clipped by 4 bases and J by 2 bases; unmatched bases: 10. This CDR3 is built from 18 residues. CDR3 protein: CASSSTSGGPIFTDTQYF. Written as DNA, the CDR3 is TGTGCCAGCAGCTCTACTAGCGGGGGGCCTATCTTCACAGATACGCAGTATTTT.

The chain uses TRBV3-1 (or the pseudogene TRBV3-2) and TRBJ2-3; D is ambiguous. Trimming removed 3 bases from V and 6 bases from J, with 22 bases in between. CDR3 length equals 17 residues. Germline V gene data show CDR1 as LGHDT and CDR2 as YNNKEL (reference sequence). CDR3 region: CASSQGSQRNWPDTQYF. The CDR3, as DNA: TGTGCCAGCAGCCAGGGCAGTCAGAGAAATTGGCCCGATACGCAGTATTTT.

This clone was seen only a few times. The chain links TRBV4-1 to TRBJ1-2; D possibly corresponds to TRBD1 (5 bases). The CDR3 covers 13 residues. Looked up from germline, CDR1 is MGHRA and CDR2 is YSYEKL. V lost 0 bases to trimming and J lost 8 bases, with 10 bases between them. The CDR3: CASSQEGVRGYTF. DNA of the CDR3: TGCGCCAGCAGCCAAGAAGGGGTACGGGGCTACACCTTC.

The chain is built from TRBV25-1 and TRBJ2-3, with 11 bases fitting TRBD2. CDR1 and CDR2 (germline): MGHDK, SYGVNS. V was clipped by 3 bases and J by 11 bases; unmatched bases: 7. The CDR3 contains 14 residues. The chain's CDR3 is CASSEMTSGVGQYF. The CDR3 DNA reads TGTGCCAGCAGTGAGATGACTAGCGGGGTGGGGCAGTATTTT. Full variable domain (remainder filled in from reference TRBV25-1 and TRBJ2-3): EADIYQTPRYLVIGTGKKITLECSQTMGHDKMYWYQQDPGMELHLIHYSYGVNSTEKGDLSSESTVSRIRTEHFPLTLESARPSHTSQYLCASSEMTSGVGQYFGPGTRLTVL.

The chain joins TRBV7-6 to TRBJ1-2; 8 bases fit TRBD1. With V trimmed by 1 base and J by 6 bases, 4 bases remained unmatched. Germline V CDR1 and CDR2: SGHVS, FNYEAQ. CDR3 length: 14 residues. The CDR3 DNA sequence: TGTGCCAGCAGCTTAGACCAGGGGGCAGATGGCTACACCTTC. Its translation is CASSLDQGADGYTF. Looking up the rest from reference TRBV7-6 and TRBJ1-2 gives the full variable domain: GAGVSQSPRYKVTKRGQDVALRCDPISGHVSLYWYRQALGQGPEFLTYFNYEAQQDKSGLPNDRFSAERPEGSISTLTIQRTEQRDSAMYRCASSLDQGADGYTFGSGTRLTVV.

The chain links TRBV4-1 to TRBJ1-4, with 9 positions matching TRBD1. The CDR3 sequence is 15 residues long. The junction had 2 bases not matched to a gene; V was cut back by 1 base and J by 5 bases. Germline CDR1 and CDR2: MGHRA and YSYEKL. CDR3 DNA: TGCGCCAGCAGCCAAGTAGGGACAGGGAATGAAAAACTGTTTTTT. Its translation is CASSQVGTGNEKLFF.

The chain has TRBV6-1 and TRBJ1-2; D ambiguous. Germline V CDR1 and CDR2: MNHNS, SASEGT. This CDR3 is 14 amino acids long. Deletions cut 0 bases from V and 8 bases from J, with 13 bases between. CDR3 protein: CASSEATQAGGYTF. In DNA form, the CDR3 reads TGTGCCAGCAGTGAAGCGACCCAGGCTGGGGGCTACACCTTC.

In its sample, this clone was seen a few times. The rearrangement joins TRBV29-1 to TRBJ2-6; D gene unclear. The CDR3 sequence is 14 residues long. V lost 0 bases and J lost 2, with 5 bases in between. Germline CDR1 reads SQVTM; CDR2 reads ANQGSEA. The CDR3 nucleotides read TGCAGCGTTGAAGATAGAACTGGGGCCAACGTCCTGACTTTC. Its protein product is CSVEDRTGANVLTF. The entire variable domain, with the rest obtained from reference TRBV29-1 and TRBJ2-6, is as follows: SAVISQKPSRDICQRGTSLTIQCQVDSQVTMMFWYRQQPGQSLTLIATANQGSEATYESGFVIDKFPISRPNLTFSTLTVSNMSPEDSSIYLCSVEDRTGANVLTFGAGSRLTVL.

The chain couples TRBV6-5 to TRBJ1-1; D gene ambiguous. Germline V CDR1 and CDR2: MNHEY, SVGAGI. Trimming removed 5 bases at V and 0 bases at J, with 13 bases between. The CDR3 extends over 15 amino acids. The CDR3 region has the DNA TGTGCCAGCAGTCCTCATGAACCTATGAACACTGAAGCTTTCTTT. This encodes CASSPHEPMNTEAFF.

This chain joins TRBV30 and TRBJ1-5, with no clear D. CDR3 size: 13 residues. The V gene lost 2 bases and the J gene lost 0 bases, with 5 bases spanning the gap. The germline gives CDR1 GTSNPN, CDR2 SVGIG (reference sequence). Written as DNA, the CDR3 is TGTGCCTGGAGTACAAGTAGCAATCAGCCCCAGCATTTT. Amino acids: CAWSTSSNQPQHF. Full variable domain (rest looked up from reference TRBV30 and TRBJ1-5): SQTIHQWPATLVQPVGSPLSLECTVEGTSNPNLYWYRQAAGRGLQLLFYSVGIGQISSEVPQNLSASRPQDRQFILSSKKLLLSDSGFYLCAWSTSSNQPQHFGDGTRLSIL.

V and J are TRBV6-5 and TRBJ2-5; D remains unclear. The germline gives CDR1 MNHEY, CDR2 SVGAGI. The CDR3 length is 12 residues. V shed 4 bases and J shed 1 base, with 4 bases lying between them. CDR3 sequence: CASSSLQETQYF. In DNA, the CDR3 is TGTGCCAGCAGTTCCCTCCAAGAGACCCAGTACTTC.

This sequence joins TRBV30 and TRBJ1-4; a possible D gene is TRBD1 (5 bases). Trimming cost V 2 bases and J 4 bases, with 8 bases left between them. This CDR3 is 13 amino acids long. The germline CDR1 and CDR2 sequences are GTSNPN and SVGIG (reference sequence). CDR3 sequence (DNA): TGTGCCTGGAGTAAACAGGTTAATGAAAAACTGTTTTTT. Encoded protein: CAWSKQVNEKLFF.

V usage is TRBV19 and J usage is TRBJ1-2; 8 nucleotides align to TRBD1. With 2 bases clipped from V and 2 bases from J, the junction kept 4 bases outside the gene matches. Germline V lookup: CDR1 LNHDA, CDR2 SQIVND (reference sequence). CDR3 length: 15 amino acids. The CDR3 sequence: CASSIQGASNYGYTF. DNA for the CDR3: TGTGCCAGTAGTATACAGGGGGCTTCCAACTATGGCTACACCTTC.

V usage is TRBV19 and J usage is TRBJ1-6; D not certain. Germline CDR1 LNHDA, CDR2 SQIVND (reference sequence). This CDR3 region has 17 residues. The V gene lost 5 bases and the J gene lost 0 bases, with 14 bases spanning the gap. CDR3 protein: CASSGGEGRSYNSPLHF. CDR3 bases: TGTGCCAGTAGTGGCGGGGAGGGTCGCTCCTATAATTCACCCCTCCACTTT.

The chain links TRBV7-9 to TRBJ1-2, with 10 bases lining up with TRBD1. There are 14 residues in the CDR3. Trimming at V came to 1 base and at J to 8 bases, leaving 4 bases not matched to a gene. CDR1 and CDR2 (germline): SEHNR, FQNEAQ (reference sequence). CDR3 nucleotide sequence: TGTGCCAGCAGCTTAGGACAGGGGGCGGGAGGCTACACCTTC. Translating gives CASSLGQGAGGYTF.

The J gene is TRBJ2-2, the V gene TRBV7-3, with 9 bases aligning to TRBD2. The CDR3 sequence is 15 residues long. The germline V gene has CDR1 SGHTA and CDR2 FQGTGA. V was pared by 3 bases and J by 5 bases, with 4 bases of the junction left unmatched. CDR3 loop: CASSFSGGTTGELFF. The DNA of the CDR3 is TGTGCCAGCAGCTTTAGCGGGGGCACGACCGGGGAGCTGTTTTTT.

The chain combines TRBV19 with TRBJ2-1; D is unclear. Trimming removed 6 bases from V and 7 bases from J, with 10 bases in between. CDR3 size: 12 residues. Germline CDR1 reads LNHDA; CDR2 reads SQIVND (reference sequence). The DNA for the CDR3 is TGTGCCAGTAGCCTATCAAAAAATGAGCAGTTCTTC. Residues: CASSLSKNEQFF. Looking up the rest from reference TRBV19 and TRBJ2-1 gives the full variable domain: DGGITQSPKYLFRKEGQNVTLSCEQNLNHDAMYWYRQDPGQGLRLIYYSQIVNDFQKGDIAEGYSVSREKKESFPLTVTSAQKNPTAFYLCASSLSKNEQFFGPGTRLTVL.